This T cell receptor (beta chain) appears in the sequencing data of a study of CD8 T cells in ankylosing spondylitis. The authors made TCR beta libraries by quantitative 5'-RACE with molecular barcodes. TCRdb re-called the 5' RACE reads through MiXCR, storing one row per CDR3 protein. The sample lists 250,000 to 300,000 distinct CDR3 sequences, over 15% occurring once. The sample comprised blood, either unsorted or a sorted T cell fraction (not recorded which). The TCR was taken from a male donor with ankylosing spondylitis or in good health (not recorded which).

The CDR3 DNA reads TGTGCCAGCAGTTACGGGGTGGGAGAGGCCTACAATGAGCAGTTCTTC. Translation gives CASSYGVGEAYNEQFF. The chain joins TRBV6-5 to TRBJ2-1; weak D call: TRBD2 (5 bases). The V and J ends lost 2 bases and 2 bases respectively, with 13 bases between them. This CDR3 spans 16 amino acids. Germline V gene sequence: CDR1 MNHEY, CDR2 SVGAGI.